This TCR beta chain comes out of a study of response to subunit inactivated influenza vaccine (dated by TCRdb to about 2018). For the study in its entirety: To follow how T cells responded to a trivalent subunit inactivated influenza vaccine, the researchers relied on deep quantitative profiling of the T cell receptor repertoire.

Findings and caveats that apply to the study as a whole: According to the authors, only a limited number of new T cells may be recruited by each seasonal influenza vaccination.

Comments on this clonotype: Its antigen is currently not known. It has no much larger one-base neighbor in the sample; base qualities were not kept.

V was cut back by 1 base and J by 3 bases, leaving a gap of 8 bases between them. CDR1 and CDR2 are drawn from the germline V gene: SGHAT, FQNNGV. The cysteine opens and the phenylalanine closes a CDR3 of 14 amino acids. This entry keeps only the CDR3 DNA: 42 bases, framed from base 1. The library relied on RT-PCR. Sequenced on an Illumina HiSeq 2500. TCRdb reprocessed the public reads (quality trimming at Q25 with fastp, clone calling with MiXCR) and kept in-frame beta chains. Every entry covers one CDR3 protein and lists the most common genes and DNA from its rows. Here the sample has hundreds of thousands of distinct CDR3 sequences; around 25% occur a single time. Together, the top ten hold over 1.5% of the sample.

The sequence was obtained from a man over 45 who received an inactivated influenza vaccine. Donor details come from another sample of the same person, matched by shared clones. Sequencing used CD4+ T cells sorted from PBMCs, obtained 4 to 6 days after vaccination. In this chain, TRBV11-2 is recombined with TRBJ2-3; there is no confident call for the D gene. The bases read TGTGCCAGCAGCTTAGTTGGTTTGACAGATACGCAGTATTTT. Its product reads: CASSLVGLTDTQYF.